This is a list of T cell receptor beta chains from one sample in a study of T cells expressing NK-cell markers. With the 5' RACE reads reprocessed, TCRdb shows one record per CDR3 protein and no DNA. The ten most abundant clones cover roughly 7.2% of a sample with some 410,000 distinct CDR3 sequences. The sample consisted of blood T cells: a sorted CD56 or NKG2C T cell subset, CD4+ or CD8+ T cells, or bulk PBMC T cells (not recorded which). These receptors all stem from a woman aged 18 to 75 in good health. CDR3s include the opening cysteine and the closing phenylalanine or tryptophan. The order of the fields is J gene, V gene, CDR3 protein.

J: TRBJ1-2; V: TRBV29-1; CDR3: CSVGGFYGYTF
J: TRBJ1-4; V: TRBV5-1; CDR3: CASSLGQRLEEKLFF
J: TRBJ2-2; V: TRBV20-1; CDR3: CSAPDRLNTGELFF
J: TRBJ1-1; V: TRBV5-1; CDR3: CASSTRQGAGMNTEAFF
J: TRBJ2-1; V: TRBV7-2; CDR3: CASSLVAGPDEQFF
J: TRBJ1-2; V: TRBV20-1; CDR3: CSASRPRGQDGYTF
J: TRBJ2-1; V: TRBV30; CDR3: CAWQQGTYNEQFF
J: TRBJ2-3; V: TRBV20-1; CDR3: CSARVSGFTDTQYF
J: TRBJ2-1; V: TRBV4-3; CDR3: CASSGARDGEQFF
J: TRBJ2-5; V: TRBV7-2; CDR3: CASSPNGPQETQYF
J: TRBJ2-1; V: TRBV24-1; CDR3: CATSAGGSTDEQFF
J: TRBJ1-2; V: TRBV20-1; CDR3: CSASGHPGPYGYTF
J: TRBJ1-5; V: TRBV15; CDR3: CATSRDRWNQPQHF
J: TRBJ2-3; V: TRBV4-1; CDR3: CASSQGLPADTQYF
J: TRBJ2-3; V: TRBV2; CDR3: CASSEGVGWVPDTQYF
J: TRBJ2-7; V: TRBV24-1; CDR3: CATSDSGTASYEQYF
J: TRBJ1-4; V: TRBV27; CDR3: CASRDRVRNEKLFF
J: TRBJ2-1; V: TRBV4-1; CDR3: CASSQPGFSSYNEQFF
J: TRBJ1-2; V: TRBV6-1; CDR3: CASSRWDVLWGYTF
J: TRBJ1-2; V: TRBV6-5; CDR3: CASSYDGDWGYTF
J: TRBJ1-1; V: TRBV6-5; CDR3: CASSYLPSHAEAFF
J: TRBJ2-7; V: TRBV5-5; CDR3: CASSFLKGAAYEQYF
J: TRBJ2-5; V: TRBV12-3/TRBV12-4; CDR3: CASSLARGTETQYF
J: TRBJ1-4; V: TRBV7-2; CDR3: CASSFDRVGEKLFF
J: TRBJ2-1; V: TRBV7-2; CDR3: CASSLGRGGEQFF
J: TRBJ2-1; V: TRBV20-1; CDR3: CSASVLDRGNEQFF
J: TRBJ2-7; V: TRBV29-1; CDR3: CSVEGRDSTYEQYF
J: TRBJ1-2; V: TRBV5-1; CDR3: CASSLSAGPYGYTF
J: TRBJ2-7; V: TRBV29-1; CDR3: CSVYTGTGEYEQYF
J: TRBJ2-3; V: TRBV28; CDR3: CASRGAGTIGLDTQYF
J: TRBJ2-3; V: TRBV7-8; CDR3: CASSYSGSSTDTQYF
J: TRBJ2-7; V: TRBV20-1; CDR3: CSASVSPREQYF
J: TRBJ1-3; V: TRBV5-5; CDR3: CASSLAGRGGDTIYF
J: TRBJ2-1; V: TRBV30; CDR3: CAWSVEGGPYNEQFF
J: TRBJ2-1; V: TRBV7-3; CDR3: CASSLEGTSGKYNEQFF
J: TRBJ2-1; V: TRBV7-7; CDR3: CASSNTSGGFSYNEQFF
J: TRBJ2-1; V: TRBV6-2/TRBV6-3; CDR3: CASSYYRAVNEQFF
J: TRBJ2-3; V: TRBV12-3/TRBV12-4; CDR3: CASSLWSSGSRDTQYF
J: TRBJ2-7; V: TRBV19; CDR3: CASSPQSGAEQYF
J: TRBJ1-2; V: TRBV12-3/TRBV12-4; CDR3: CASSHRPGTGGGGYTF
J: TRBJ2-7; V: TRBV6-1; CDR3: CAHARDRGHYEQYF
J: TRBJ1-5; V: TRBV10-3; CDR3: CAISESDGGNQPQHF
J: TRBJ2-5; V: TRBV5-1; CDR3: CASGPGTGRETQYF
J: TRBJ2-3; V: TRBV5-1; CDR3: CASSLGQATDTQYF
J: TRBJ1-1; V: TRBV11-2; CDR3: CASSLASSGNTEAFF
J: TRBJ2-1; V: TRBV12-3/TRBV12-4; CDR3: CASSLEPGLAYNEQFF